Given below is one T cell receptor (beta chain) in context. The antigen it binds to is not known. No base quality values were provided; no much bigger clone lies one nucleotide off. TCR beta VDJ combination and CDR3 sequence profiling used genomic DNA as the template. An Illumina HiSeq 2000 was used for TCR repertoire sequencing. As for the original processing: Repertoires were assessed using TRBV/TRBJ rearrangement plots, CDR3 size and DJ length profiles, and Simpson's diversity index. The immunodominant clone was defined as the most abundant DNA sequence in deep sequencing data. CDR3 amino acid sequences were screened for sharing across subjects and were compared with published repertoires and the VDJdb database. The public reads were reanalyzed by TCRdb: fastp trimming at Q25, MiXCR alignment, in-frame beta chains only. Rows with a matching CDR3 protein are joined into one entry that keeps the most common DNA and genes. What appears here as the V and J calls and clone size reflects TCRdb's work, not the paper's. Within this sample are around 170,000 distinct CDR3 sequences, with 50% to 75% of them counted one time only. The ten biggest clones cover roughly 44% of the sample.

Reading the germline V gene (reference sequence) gives CDR1 MNHEY and CDR2 SMNVEV. From the cysteine through the phenylalanine, the CDR3 covers 14 amino acids. The CDR3 DNA has 42 bases and is translated from base 1. The junction carries 7 bases between V and J, which are trimmed by 3 bases and 0 bases respectively. In this study, sorted CD4+ and CD8+ T cells from the blood of healthy subjects and of severe aplastic anemia patients had their TCR repertoires deep-sequenced. Ficoll-Paque density gradient centrifugation was used to isolate peripheral blood mononuclear cells. Before DNA extraction, CD4+ and CD8+ T cells were sorted with FACS or magnetic beads. The data were taken from a study of CD8+CD57+ T cells in acquired aplastic anemia listed by TCRdb under 2018. Describing the broader study: A mean of about 3 ug of DNA, ranging from roughly 0.2 to 30 ug, was extracted from sorted CD4+ and CD8+ cells. An average of approximately 10 million reads for CD4+ cells and approximately 11 million reads for CD8+ cells was obtained from healthy donor samples.

Paper-wide results and their limitations: Nearly 30 CD8+ CDR3 sequences were found in both patients and controls but appeared to be highly expressed in patients and within the immunodominant clones of the patients. No significant difference in CD8+ Simpson's diversity was found between patients and healthy controls (P=0.060).

Here the chain combines TRBV27 and TRBJ2-3; no D gene is confidently identified. The specimen was sorted CD4+, CD8+, or CD8+CD57+ T cells (not recorded which) from PBMCs. The sequence derives from a human donor in good health. The nucleotides read TGTGCCAGCAGTTTCGTGGCTAGCACAGATACGCAGTATTTT. This codes for CASSFVASTDTQYF.